One sample yielded the 24 T cell receptor beta chains listed below, sequenced in a study of PD-1 blockade in mismatch repair-deficient tumors. The repertoire was sequenced with immunoSEQ multiplex PCR; TCRdb's copy has only in-frame clones and lacks some. The sample has some 100,000 clones; 82% are singletons. The sequences come from peripheral blood, collected about eight months after starting pembrolizumab. The receptors originated from an adult with mismatch repair-deficient cancer.

J is TRBJ1-2 and V is TRBV6-5; 9 bases are shared with TRBD1. Germline trimming cut 3 bases from V and 2 bases from J; bases unmatched to any gene: 7. The CDR3 loop spans 16 amino acids. Looked up from germline, CDR1 is MNHEY and CDR2 is SVGAGI. The CDR3 here is CASSYGQGQGNYGYTF. In nucleotides, the CDR3 is TGTGCCAGCAGTTATGGTCAGGGACAGGGAAACTATGGCTACACCTTC.

This chain joins TRBV6-6 and TRBJ2-7; 11 bases are a match to TRBD1. Germline CDR1 reads MNHNY; CDR2 reads SVGAGI (reference sequence). This CDR3 has 14 residues. J was trimmed by 5 bases and V by 4 bases; bases with no gene match: 4. CDR3 DNA sequence: TGTGCCAGCAGTTCGGGACAGGGGGTTGACGAGCAGTACTTC. This codes for CASSSGQGVDEQYF.

This clone has only one observation. The V and J genes are TRBV6-5 and TRBJ2-4; 7 bases map to TRBD2. Unmatched junction bases numbered 6, after V lost 5 bases and J lost 5 bases. Germline values: CDR1 MNHEY, CDR2 SVGAGI. CDR3 size: 14 residues. Written as DNA, the CDR3 is TGTGCCAGCAGTACCCCCCGGGGGGAAAACATTCAGTACTTC. Translating gives CASSTPRGENIQYF.

CDR3 sequence: CASSSRPPYEQYF. CDR3 nucleotide sequence: TGTGCCAGCAGCTCCCGACCACCATACGAGCAGTACTTC. This sequence joins TRBV7-9 and TRBJ2-7; D remains unclear. The CDR3 length is 13 residues. V was cut by 4 bases and J by 4 bases, with 11 bases left in between. Germline V gene sequence: CDR1 SEHNR, CDR2 FQNEAQ (reference sequence).

The chain carries TRBV5-4 and TRBJ1-5, with no clear D. V gave up 3 bases and J gave up 4 bases, with 11 bases separating them. Germline loops: CDR1 SGHNT, CDR2 YYREEE (reference sequence). This CDR3 spans 14 amino acids. The CDR3 DNA sequence: TGTGCCAGCAGCTCCGGGCCCGGGAATCAGCCCCAGCATTTT. This encodes CASSSGPGNQPQHF.

The rearrangement links TRBV5-6 to TRBJ2-5; D gene ambiguous. Trimming left V 2 bases short and J 1 base short, with 6 bases between. In germline, CDR1 is SGHDT, CDR2 YYEEEE. CDR3 length equals 13 residues. This CDR3 is CASSFNFQETQYF. The CDR3 DNA sequence: TGTGCCAGCAGCTTTAACTTCCAAGAGACCCAGTACTTC.

The chain's CDR3 is CASSSQVTMNTEAFF. In nucleotides, the CDR3 is TGTGCCAGCAGCTCTCAAGTGACGATGAACACTGAAGCTTTCTTT. The J gene is TRBJ1-1, the V gene TRBV9; D not resolved. Per germline, CDR1 SGDLS and CDR2 YYNGEE. This CDR3 contains 15 residues. The V end lost 4 bases, the J end lost 0 bases, and 13 bases lay between the germline ends.

The CDR3 region is CASSSLAESSYEQYF. The CDR3 DNA is TGTGCCAGCAGCTCACTAGCGGAGAGCTCCTACGAGCAGTACTTC. The V and J genes are TRBV11-2 and TRBJ2-7; TRBD2 aligns across 8 bases. The CDR3 extends over 15 amino acids. The trim removed 4 bases at V and 0 bases at J, leaving 5 bases unmatched. Germline assignment: CDR1 SGHAT and CDR2 FQNNGV.

The chain recombines TRBV7-6 with TRBJ2-7, with D possibly being TRBD2 (6 bases). This CDR3 region has 14 residues. Between the trimmed V and J ends, which lost 2 bases and 2 bases, there was a span of 10 bases. Germline values: CDR1 SGHVS, CDR2 FNYEAQ. The CDR3 nucleotides read TGTGCCAGCAGCTTAATGGGGAGGACCTACGAGCAGTACTTC. Protein product: CASSLMGRTYEQYF.

The V and J genes are TRBV2 and TRBJ2-2, with D uncertain. Germline lookup yields CDR1 SNHLY and CDR2 FYNNEI. The CDR3 runs 15 residues. Trimming left V 10 bases short and J 1 base short, with 16 bases between. This CDR3 is CAIRKGAGNTGELFF. The CDR3 region has the DNA TGTGCCATCCGTAAGGGCGCAGGGAACACCGGGGAGCTGTTTTTT.

V and J are TRBV7-3 and TRBJ2-1; possibly TRBD1 for D (6 bases). This CDR3 contains 15 residues. Germline CDR1 reads SGHTA; CDR2 reads FQGTGA. The ends were cut back, 5 bases at V and 10 bases at J, with 21 bases in the middle. The CDR3 region has the DNA TGTGCCAGCAGCACCGGGTCCCGAGAGAGGGGGGAGCAGTTCTTC. Its translation is CASSTGSRERGEQFF.

The genes are TRBV7-2 and TRBJ2-1; 9 positions match TRBD2. Germline loops: CDR1 SGHTA, CDR2 FQGNSA. J lost 7 bases, V lost 3 bases, and 4 bases had no gene match. The CDR3 is 14 amino acids. CDR3 amino acids: CASSFAGGPNEQFF. CDR3 in DNA: TGTGCCAGCAGCTTCGCGGGAGGGCCAAATGAGCAGTTCTTC.

The chain uses TRBV9 and TRBJ2-3, with D hard to call. The length of the CDR3 is 15 residues. CDR1 is SGDLS, CDR2 YYNGEE, per germline. With 1 base removed from V and 7 bases from J, the gap between germline ends came to 16 bases. CDR3 loop: CASSVQDRLGNTQYF. The CDR3 DNA sequence: TGTGCCAGCAGCGTACAGGACCGCTTAGGGAATACGCAGTATTTT. Drawing the rest from reference TRBV9 and TRBJ2-3, the complete variable domain is DSGVTQTPKHLITATGQRVTLRCSPRSGDLSVYWYQQSLDQGLQFLIQYYNGEERAKGNILERFSAQQFPDLHSELNLSSLELGDSALYFCASSVQDRLGNTQYFGPGTRLTVL.

The gene calls are TRBV4-3 and TRBJ2-1; TRBD2 aligns across 12 bases. Trimming at V came to 1 base and at J to 4 bases, leaving 8 bases not matched to a gene. The CDR3 spans 18 residues. Germline V CDR1 and CDR2: LGHNA, YSLEER. Here the CDR3 DNA reads TGCGCCAGCAGCCAAGGAGTACTAGCGGGAGGCGCTTACAATGAGCAGTTCTTC. It specifies CASSQGVLAGGAYNEQFF.

V usage is TRBV5-1 and J usage is TRBJ2-7; 10 bases line up with TRBD2. The CDR3 sequence is 14 residues long. Germline CDR1 and CDR2: SGHRS and YFSETQ. V lost 4 bases, J lost 4 bases, and 5 bases stayed unmatched. In nucleotides, the CDR3 is TGCGCCAGCAGCCAACGGACTAGCGGATACGAGCAGTACTTC. As protein: CASSQRTSGYEQYF.

This chain links TRBV9 with TRBJ1-5, with D maybe TRBD1 (6 bases). CDR3 length equals 17 residues. V was trimmed by 3 bases and J by 1 base, leaving 17 bases between them. CDR1 SGDLS and CDR2 YYNGEE come from the germline V gene. The CDR3 here is CASSEGGNLNSNQPQHF. As DNA, the CDR3 is TGTGCCAGCAGCGAAGGGGGAAACCTTAACAGCAATCAGCCCCAGCATTTT.

The chain uses TRBV29-1 and TRBJ2-2; 11 bases fit TRBD2. Germline trimming cut 1 base from V and 6 bases from J; bases unmatched to any gene: 1. Germline CDR1 and CDR2: SQVTM and ANQGSEA. The CDR3 consists of 14 residues. The CDR3 region has the DNA TGCAGCGTTGAAGGGGGACTAGCGGCCGGGGAGCTGTTTTTT. It is translated as CSVEGGLAAGELFF.

This clone showed up just once. V gene TRBV4-2 combines with J gene TRBJ2-1; D is possibly TRBD1 or TRBD2 (5 bases each). The CDR3 runs 14 residues. Trimming shortened V by 0 bases and J by 9 bases, and 12 bases separated the two germline ends. The V gene's germline CDR1 is LGHNA and CDR2 YNFKEQ. This chain's CDR3 is CASSQEGVTGEQFF. The DNA of the CDR3 is TGTGCCAGCAGCCAAGAGGGGGTGACGGGTGAGCAGTTCTTC.

The CDR3 spells CASSWQGAFNGYTF. The CDR3, as DNA: TGTGCCAGCAGTTGGCAGGGGGCTTTCAATGGCTACACCTTC. J is TRBJ1-2 and V is TRBV28; 8 positions match TRBD1. CDR3 size: 14 residues. Germline CDR1 is MDHEN and CDR2 is SYDVKM. V lost 4 bases to trimming and J lost 6 bases; unmatched junction nucleotides: 7.

CDR3 loop: CASSTGPQETQYF. As DNA, the CDR3 is TGCGCCAGCAGCACCGGACCCCAAGAGACCCAGTACTTC. The chain links TRBV5-1 to TRBJ2-5, with D unclear. Trimming removed 4 bases from V and 1 base from J, with 8 bases in between. Germline V lookup: CDR1 SGHRS, CDR2 YFSETQ. The CDR3 spans 13 residues.

The chain recombines TRBV13 with TRBJ2-7; D possibly corresponds to TRBD2 (6 bases). Trimming pared 3 bases from V and 5 bases from J, leaving 17 bases between. Germline V gives CDR1 PRHDT, CDR2 FYEKMQ (reference sequence). CDR3 length equals 15 residues. CDR3 nucleotides: TGTGCCAGCAGCTTTTTTTTACTAGCAGATGACGAGCAGTACTTC. Translation gives CASSFFLLADDEQYF.

This clone was seen only once. The chain combines TRBV12-5 with TRBJ2-5; 8 bases line up with TRBD1. Trimming cost V 0 bases and J 7 bases; bases outside gene matches: 10. Germline assignment: CDR1 LGHNT and CDR2 FRNRAP. The CDR3 runs 16 residues. The CDR3 protein is CASGLVLSQGAVTQYF. CDR3 nucleotide sequence: TGTGCTAGTGGTTTGGTACTATCCCAGGGGGCTGTGACCCAGTACTTC.

V is TRBV30 and J is TRBJ1-2; D unresolved. The CDR3 is made up of 14 amino acids. V dropped 2 bases and J dropped 4 bases, with 14 bases sitting between them. Germline CDR1 GTSNPN, CDR2 SVGIG (reference sequence). CDR3 sequence reads: CAWSPGSGFYGYTF. The CDR3 nucleotides are TGTGCCTGGAGTCCAGGATCGGGGTTCTATGGCTACACCTTC.

The genes are TRBV10-3 and TRBJ2-5; tentative D call: TRBD1 (6 bases). From germline, CDR1 is ENHRY and CDR2 SYGVKD. The V and J ends lost 4 bases and 10 bases respectively, with 13 bases between them. The length of the CDR3 is 12 residues. CDR3 in amino acids: CAISAAQGDQYF. DNA of the CDR3: TGTGCCATCAGTGCCGCACAGGGTGACCAGTACTTC.